This entry lists 17 T cell receptor beta chains sequenced from one sample in a study of spatial heterogeneity in lung cancer. Using its own MiXCR run on the 5' RACE reads, TCRdb lists one record per CDR3 protein. Of approximately 100,000 distinct CDR3 sequences listed, roughly 19% are singletons. The time point: blood at routine non-recurrence follow-up after resection. The source material was PBMCs, sampled at follow-up. Receptor source: a male donor with early-stage non-small cell lung cancer.

In this sample, this clonotype turned up a few times. V gene TRBV29-1 combines with J gene TRBJ2-3; D may be TRBD1 (5 bases). Deletions cut 5 bases from V and 6 bases from J, with 18 bases between. Germline lookup yields CDR1 SQVTM and CDR2 ANQGSEA. This CDR3 contains 14 residues. The CDR3 nucleotides are TGCAGCGTTACCGGCAGGGTACGCCTCGATACGCAGTATTTT. It encodes CSVTGRVRLDTQYF.

The rearrangement uses TRBV7-2 and TRBJ2-1, with 12 nucleotides matching TRBD2. Germline values: CDR1 SGHTA, CDR2 FQGNSA. J gave up 7 bases and V 1 base, and 5 bases lay outside the gene matches. The CDR3 length is 16 residues. CDR3 sequence (DNA): TGTGCCAGCAGCTTAGTCTCTAGCGGGGGGGCGAATGAGCAGTTCTTC. Translated: CASSLVSSGGANEQFF.

This clonotype was found many times. The chain is built from TRBV7-6 and TRBJ2-1, with D perhaps being TRBD1 or TRBD2 (6 bases each). Trimming took off 2 bases at V and 4 bases at J, with 18 bases between the two ends. Per the germline V gene, CDR1 is SGHVS and CDR2 is FNYEAQ. The length of the CDR3 is 17 residues. The CDR3 DNA follows: TGTGCCAGCAGCTTATCTGTTGACGGGGGCCCTTACAATGAGCAGTTCTTC. It codes for CASSLSVDGGPYNEQFF.

A single count supports this clonotype. The chain employs TRBV7-2 and TRBJ2-5; 9 bases are shared with TRBD1. V dropped 0 bases and J dropped 3; count of bases not matched to a gene: 8. The CDR3 consists of 17 residues. Germline assignment: CDR1 SGHTA and CDR2 FQGNSA. The CDR3 loop reads CASSLAGTGTAKETQYF. The CDR3, as DNA: TGTGCCAGCAGCTTAGCGGGGACAGGGACAGCCAAAGAGACCCAGTACTTC.

The rearrangement joins TRBV5-1 to TRBJ2-3; D uncertain. The CDR3 is 14 residues long. The V end was cut by 4 bases, the J end by 2 bases, with 11 bases between. Germline-derived CDR1 and CDR2 are SGHRS and YFSETQ. The CDR3 sequence is CASSRRLATDTQYF. The CDR3 region has the DNA TGCGCCAGCAGCCGTCGGCTTGCCACAGATACGCAGTATTTT.

The rearrangement links TRBV12-3 or TRBV12-4 to TRBJ1-3; D uncertain. The CDR3 runs 13 residues. Between the trimmed V and J ends, which lost 3 bases and 4 bases, there was a span of 7 bases. The DNA of the CDR3 is TGTGCCAGCAGTTTTGGAGGCGGAAACACCATATATTTT. Encoded protein: CASSFGGGNTIYF.

This clonotype was observed at least ten times. This chain connects TRBV19 to TRBJ2-5; D might be TRBD1 or TRBD2, each matching 5 bases. The V gene lost 5 bases and the J gene lost 9 bases, with 16 bases spanning the gap. The germline V gene has CDR1 LNHDA and CDR2 SQIVND (reference sequence). CDR3 length: 13 amino acids. CDR3 bases: TGTGCCAGTAGTGCCAGGGACCGCTTGGCCCAGTACTTC. Translated: CASSARDRLAQYF.

This clonotype has more than one count but fewer than ten. V gene TRBV4-1 combines with J gene TRBJ2-5, with D tentatively TRBD1 (6 bases). Per the germline V gene, CDR1 is MGHRA and CDR2 is YSYEKL. V lost 6 bases and J lost 4, with 15 bases in between. The CDR3 extends over 14 amino acids. DNA for the CDR3: TGCGCCAGCAGTTCCACACAGGGACGAGAGACCCAGTACTTC. It specifies CASSSTQGRETQYF.

This clonotype was seen only a few times. This chain uses TRBV29-1 with TRBJ2-1, with D hard to call. V was cut by 4 bases and J by 7 bases, with 11 bases left in between. This CDR3 spans 12 amino acids. CDR1 and CDR2 (germline): SQVTM, ANQGSEA. The CDR3 loop reads CSVGASDNEQFF. In nucleotides, the CDR3 is TGCAGCGTTGGCGCCAGCGATAATGAGCAGTTCTTC.

This clonotype occurred many times. The chain carries TRBV11-2 and TRBJ1-1; D gene unclear. V was pared by 0 bases and J by 3 bases, with 8 bases between. Germline CDR1 reads SGHAT; CDR2 reads FQNNGV. The CDR3 extends over 14 amino acids. This CDR3 reads CASSLDLGYTEAFF. In DNA, the CDR3 is TGTGCCAGCAGCTTAGATCTGGGTTACACTGAAGCTTTCTTT.

This clonotype has ten or more counts. This rearrangement joins TRBV5-6 to TRBJ2-7; 9 bases line up with TRBD1. This CDR3 has 14 amino acids. Germline V gives CDR1 SGHDT, CDR2 YYEEEE. With 3 bases clipped from V and 5 bases from J, the junction kept 6 bases outside the gene matches. This CDR3 reads CASSWRTGENEQYV. Written as DNA, the CDR3 is TGTGCCAGCAGCTGGAGGACAGGGGAGAACGAGCAGTACGTC.

The rearrangement links TRBV5-5 to TRBJ2-7, with TRBD1 matching over 7 bases. The V and J ends lost 0 bases and 2 bases, in that order; junction bases with no gene match: 5. This CDR3 is 15 amino acids long. Germline CDR1 SGHKS, CDR2 YYEKEE (reference sequence). The DNA of the CDR3 is TGTGCCAGCAGCTTGGATTGGGACAGCACCTACGAGCAGTACGTC. As protein: CASSLDWDSTYEQYV.

The chain joins TRBV18 to TRBJ2-5; 7 bases are a match to TRBD2. The CDR3 has 13 amino acids. The V gene's germline CDR1 is KGHSH and CDR2 LQKENI. In nucleotides, the CDR3 is TGTTCCTCGACTAGCCCGACCCAAGAGACCCAGTACTTC. Translation: CSSTSPTQETQYF.

This clonotype was found a few times. V is TRBV3-1 and J is TRBJ1-6; TRBD1 matches at 8 bases. V dropped 0 bases and J dropped 9; count of bases not matched to a gene: 4. The germline CDR1 and CDR2 sequences are LGHDT and YNNKEL (reference sequence). The CDR3 runs 15 residues. The CDR3 region has the DNA TGTGCCAGCAGCCAAGATACAGGGGGGGGTTCACCCCTCCACTTT. Amino acids: CASSQDTGGGSPLHF. Complete variable domain (other parts from reference TRBV3-1 and TRBJ1-6): DTAVSQTPKYLVTQMGNDKSIKCEQNLGHDTMYWYKQDSKKFLKIMFSYNNKELIINETVPNRFSPKSPDKAHLNLHINSLELGDSAVYFCASSQDTGGGSPLHFGNGTRLTVT.

The chain combines TRBV2 with TRBJ1-2; a weak D match, TRBD1 (5 bases). This CDR3 spans 13 amino acids. V was trimmed by 6 bases and J by 4 bases, leaving 12 bases between them. Germline CDR1 reads SNHLY; CDR2 reads FYNNEI. CDR3 sequence reads: CASRGGATYGYTF. CDR3 bases: TGTGCCAGCAGGGGCGGGGCCACCTATGGCTACACCTTC.

In this sample, this clonotype turned up many times. The CDR3 coding sequence is TGTGCCAGCAGCCCAGGGACAGGGTTATACGAGCAGTACTTC. It translates to CASSPGTGLYEQYF. The gene calls are TRBV5-6 and TRBJ2-7; 9 nucleotides line up with TRBD1. V shed 4 bases, J shed 4 bases, and the junction held 6 bases outside the gene matches. The CDR3 is 14 amino acids. CDR1 is SGHDT and CDR2 is YYEEEE in the germline V gene.

V gene TRBV20-1 combines with J gene TRBJ2-4; the match to TRBD2 covers 8 bases. V was pared by 2 bases and J by 8 bases, with 5 bases of the junction left unmatched. CDR3 length: 13 residues. Germline V lookup: CDR1 DFQATT, CDR2 SNEGSKA (reference sequence). CDR3 bases: TGCAGTGCTAGATTGTCCGGGAGGGACATTCAGTACTTC. It specifies CSARLSGRDIQYF.